The next 18 T cell receptor beta chains were all read from a single sample in a study of cytomegalovirus exposure and HLA in healthy donors (dated by TCRdb to between 2016 and 2019). Preparation of the library involved the immunoSEQ multiplex PCR assay. For the multiplex PCR, a mixture combining 60 forward primers for TCR Vbeta segments and 13 reverse primers for TCR Jbeta segments was used. This immuneACCESS table, as held by TCRdb, lists in-frame sequences with V and J called but not all clones. Of the missing ones, under half trace to an unresolved V gene in checked studies; the others have no known cause. The sample has about 130,000 clones on record, 60% to 75% of them singletons. 4% to 5% of the sample rests with the top ten. The specimen sequenced was PBMCs. These receptor sequences come from a woman aged 50 to 65 in good health and CMV-seropositive.

The chain has TRBV18 and TRBJ2-5; D possibly corresponds to TRBD1 (5 bases). TRBJ2-7 matches the DNA end more closely, so the J call is doubtful. CDR1 KGHSH and CDR2 LQKENI come from the germline V gene. CDR3 length: 14 amino acids. CDR3 nucleotides: TGTGCCAGCTCACCCAGCAGGGAATCGTACGAGCAGTACTTC. Translation gives CASSPSRESYEQYF.

The CDR3 nucleotides read TGTGCCAGCAGTTTATCCGACCCGGGCGGGAATACGCAGTATTTT. The encoded protein is CASSLSDPGGNTQYF. This rearrangement joins TRBV6-5 to TRBJ2-3; possibly TRBD2 for D (6 bases). There are 15 residues in the CDR3. Trimming left V 4 bases short and J 7 bases short, with 18 bases between. In germline, CDR1 is MNHEY, CDR2 SVGAGI.

This clone was counted between two and nine times. The chain is built from TRBV20-1 and TRBJ1-4; no reliable D call. The CDR3 extends over 11 amino acids. CDR1 is DFQATT and CDR2 is SNEGSKA in the germline V gene (reference sequence). V gave up 6 bases and J gave up 5 bases, with 7 bases separating them. CDR3 region: CSAPRNEKLFF. DNA of the CDR3: TGCAGTGCCCCTCGGAATGAAAAACTGTTTTTT.

This clone was counted a few times. This chain connects TRBV6-4 to TRBJ1-2, with D unclear. Trimming removed 3 bases at V and 1 base at J, with 15 bases between. CDR3 length equals 16 residues. Per the germline V gene, CDR1 is MRHNA and CDR2 is SNTAGT. The CDR3 loop is CASSEGYSTNNYGYTF. The DNA for the CDR3 is TGTGCCAGCAGTGAAGGATATTCTACTAATAACTATGGCTACACCTTC.

The gene calls are TRBV2 and TRBJ1-5, with D perhaps matching TRBD1 (6 bases). V lost 5 bases and J 6 bases, leaving 14 bases between the germline ends. Germline CDR1 and CDR2: SNHLY and FYNNEI. The CDR3 loop spans 14 amino acids. The CDR3: CASSPQGSLQPQHF. The CDR3 DNA reads TGTGCCAGCAGTCCACAGGGATCGCTTCAGCCCCAGCATTTT.

This CDR3 is CASSLRASIPYEQYF. The CDR3 DNA sequence: TGTGCCAGCAGCTTGAGGGCCTCGATCCCTTACGAGCAGTACTTC. The chain has TRBV7-6 and TRBJ2-7, with D perhaps matching TRBD2 (5 bases). The CDR3 sequence is 15 residues long. Germline-derived CDR1 and CDR2 are SGHVS and FNYEAQ. V shed 3 bases and J shed 4 bases, with 16 bases lying between them.

The CDR3 here is CASLFQGGDGYTF. CDR3 sequence (DNA): TGTGCCAGCCTATTCCAGGGGGGTGATGGCTACACCTTC. V gene TRBV5-4 combines with J gene TRBJ1-2; 7 bases fit TRBD1. The ends lost 7 bases at V and 6 bases at J; junction bases unmatched: 9. The CDR3 sequence is 13 residues long. Germline values: CDR1 SGHNT, CDR2 YYREEE (reference sequence).

The rearrangement uses TRBV5-6 and TRBJ2-5, with TRBD2 matching over 8 bases. CDR3 length: 15 amino acids. The germline V gene encodes CDR1 SGHDT and CDR2 YYEEEE. Germline trimming cut 1 base from V and 2 bases from J; bases unmatched to any gene: 4. CDR3 region: CASSLNGGVQETQYF. In DNA form, the CDR3 reads TGTGCCAGCAGCTTGAACGGGGGGGTGCAAGAGACCCAGTACTTC.

V and J are TRBV10-3 and TRBJ2-7; D is possibly TRBD1 (5 bases). The CDR3 spans 13 residues. Between the trimmed V and J ends, which lost 3 bases and 3 bases, there was a span of 9 bases. Germline assignment: CDR1 ENHRY and CDR2 SYGVKD. As DNA, the CDR3 is TGTGCCATCAGTGACAGGGTGATCTACGAGCAGTACTTC. Translated: CAISDRVIYEQYF.

There are a few counts of this clone. V usage is TRBV19 and J usage is TRBJ1-4, with 10 bases aligning to TRBD1. V dropped 5 bases and J dropped 7; count of bases not matched to a gene: 7. The CDR3 sequence is 15 residues long. The germline V gene encodes CDR1 LNHDA and CDR2 SQIVND (reference sequence). This chain's CDR3 is CASSFLGTGVEKLFF. In DNA form, the CDR3 reads TGTGCCAGTAGTTTCTTGGGGACAGGGGTTGAAAAACTGTTTTTT.

There are a few counts of this clone. The chain is built from TRBV5-1 and TRBJ2-1; D possibly corresponds to TRBD1 (5 bases). This CDR3 region has 15 residues. Germline CDR1 is SGHRS and CDR2 is YFSETQ. V was shortened by 6 bases and J by 0 bases, with 13 bases between the two germline ends. The CDR3 DNA follows: TGCGCCAGCACTTTATGGGGCTTCTCCTACAATGAGCAGTTCTTC. Translated, it gives CASTLWGFSYNEQFF. Filled out from reference TRBV5-1 and TRBJ2-1, the complete variable domain reads KAGVTQTPRYLIKTRGQQVTLSCSPISGHRSVSWYQQTPGQGLQFLFEYFSETQRNKGNFPGRFSGRQFSNSRSEMNVSTLELGDSALYLCASTLWGFSYNEQFFGPGTRLTVL.

The V and J genes are TRBV10-3 and TRBJ1-5, with D unresolved. Germline V gene sequence: CDR1 ENHRY, CDR2 SYGVKD. The CDR3 has 13 amino acids. V was pared by 3 bases and J by 11 bases, with 14 bases between. The CDR3 protein is CAISDFRIEAQHF. CDR3 DNA sequence: TGTGCCATCAGTGACTTCCGAATCGAGGCCCAGCATTTT.

The chain links TRBV4-1 to TRBJ2-7, with D tentatively TRBD1 (6 bases). Germline CDR1 and CDR2: MGHRA and YSYEKL. The CDR3 is 15 residues long. The V gene lost 3 bases and the J gene lost 1 base, with 13 bases spanning the gap. The CDR3 region has the DNA TGCGCCAGCAGCCAGACCCCGGGACAATCCTACGAGCAGTACTTC. Its translation: CASSQTPGQSYEQYF.

This chain links TRBV15 with TRBJ1-4, with TRBD1 matching 7 bases. With V trimmed by 0 bases and J by 6 bases, 10 bases remained unmatched. This CDR3 is built from 17 residues. The germline CDR1 and CDR2 sequences are LNHNV and YYDKDF (reference sequence). This CDR3 is CATSRDFTGALDEKLFF. CDR3 bases: TGTGCCACCAGCAGAGACTTTACAGGGGCTTTGGATGAAAAACTGTTTTTT.

The chain has TRBV5-5 and TRBJ2-1; no clear D gene. CDR3 length equals 12 residues. V shed 3 bases and J shed 3 bases, with 4 bases lying between them. Per germline, CDR1 SGHKS and CDR2 YYEKEE (reference sequence). CDR3 DNA: TGTGCCAGCAGCTGGAGCTACAATGAGCAGTTCTTC. It specifies CASSWSYNEQFF.

As to this clone: A read error may account for a junction end that differs from germline. Other DNA variants within this sample encode the same CDR3. The J gene is TRBJ2-1, the V gene TRBV19, with TRBD2 as a possible D gene (5 bases). The CDR3 length is 14 residues. The germline V gene encodes CDR1 LNHDA and CDR2 SQIVND (reference sequence). The CDR3 sequence: CASRIQGGHNEQFF. CDR3 sequence (DNA): TGTGCCAGTAGGATCCAAGGCGGGCACAATGAACAGTTCTTC.

A few counts support this clone. The rearrangement uses TRBV7-3 and TRBJ1-1; D not certain. The ends were cut back, 5 bases at V and 0 bases at J, with 13 bases in the middle. CDR1 and CDR2 (germline): SGHTA, FQGTGA. The CDR3 runs 15 residues. In DNA form, the CDR3 reads TGTGCCAGCAGCCAACCTACGAGGGTGAACACTGAAGCTTTCTTT. This codes for CASSQPTRVNTEAFF. The full variable domain, its missing parts supplied by reference TRBV7-3 and TRBJ1-1, is GAGVSQTPSNKVTEKGKYVELRCDPISGHTALYWYRQSLGQGPEFLIYFQGTGAADDSGLPNDRFFAVRPEGSVSTLKIQRTERGDSAVYLCASSQPTRVNTEAFFGQGTRLTVV.

CDR3 amino acids: CASSDGDRGPLNEKLFF. CDR3 bases: TGTGCCAGCAGCGACGGCGACAGGGGACCCCTTAATGAAAAACTGTTTTTT. This chain joins TRBV5-4 and TRBJ1-4; 8 bases align to TRBD1. CDR3 length: 17 amino acids. With V trimmed by 4 bases and J by 4 bases, 12 bases remained unmatched. The V gene's germline CDR1 is SGHNT and CDR2 YYREEE (reference sequence).